A selection of T cell receptor beta chains follows, all from one sample in a study of blood T cell repertoires in COVID-19. TCRdb keeps only in-frame clones here, not all; method: immunoSEQ multiplex PCR. The sample consists of roughly 70,000 clones, just under 90% of them appearing once. Sample: peripheral blood. The receptors were gathered from a woman aged 80 or older with active COVID-19. The CDR3 runs from the conserved cysteine through the conserved F or W. The order of the fields is V gene, D gene, clone size, J gene, CDR3 DNA, CDR3 protein. The D gene is left open where the match is weak. Not all rows give a size; the values are once, few, many and, for expanded clones, a class.

>TRBV9|.|few|TRBJ1-4
TGTGCCAGCAGCGTAGCGTCTGGCAACAAAAAACTGTTTTTT
CASSVASGNKKLFF
>TRBV6-2/TRBV6-3|.|.|TRBJ1-2
TGTGCCAGCAGTACACCCCTCTATGGCTACACCTTC
CASSTPLYGYTF
>TRBV5-6|.|.|TRBJ2-7
TGTGCCAGCAGCTTCGGGTGGCAGGGCTACGAGCAGTACTTC
CASSFGWQGYEQYF
>TRBV7-2|.|.|TRBJ2-1
TGTGCCAGCAGCTTAGTAATGGCGGGCCTGCTGAGCTCCTACAATGAGCAGTTCTTC
CASSLVMAGLLSSYNEQFF
>TRBV18|.|few|TRBJ1-5
TGTGCCAGCTCACCACTCGGCGGGGGCGACAATCAGCCCCAGCATTTT
CASSPLGGGDNQPQHF
>TRBV4-3|TRBD1|once|TRBJ2-7
TGCGCCAGCAGCCAATCCGGGGACAGGGCCCACGAGCAGTACTTC
CASSQSGDRAHEQYF
>TRBV28|TRBD2|.|TRBJ2-3
TGTGCCAGCAGTTTAGGAACTAGCGGGAGGCAGACAGATACGCAGTATTTT
CASSLGTSGRQTDTQYF
>TRBV5-5|TRBD1|.|TRBJ2-1
TGTGCCAGCAGCTTGGACCCCTCGGGACAGGGGGCCAATGAGCAGTTCTTC
CASSLDPSGQGANEQFF
>TRBV7-7|TRBD1|few|TRBJ1-5
TGTGCCAGCAGCCAGGACAGGGAACAGCCCCAGCATTTT
CASSQDREQPQHF
>TRBV15|TRBD1|.|TRBJ2-1
TGTGCCACCAGCACCTACCTTGGGACAGGGACGGTCAGTAGGGGGAATGAGCAGTTCTTC
CATSTYLGTGTVSRGNEQFF
>TRBV11-1|TRBD1|.|TRBJ1-2
TGTGCCAGCAGCGACCGACAGGGGGCGAACTATGGCTACACCTTC
CASSDRQGANYGYTF
>TRBV19|TRBD1|.|TRBJ2-7
TGTGCCAGTAGTATTCAGGGGGCACCCTACGAGCAGTACTTC
CASSIQGAPYEQYF
>TRBV28|.|.|TRBJ1-1
TGTGCCAGCAGTGGGGGGAAGGCCACTGAAGCTTTCTTT
CASSGGKATEAFF
>TRBV27|.|.|TRBJ1-1
TGTGCCAGCAGCTCCTACGCAAGGGGAACTGAAGCTTTCTTT
CASSSYARGTEAFF
>TRBV7-8|.|.|TRBJ2-3
TGTGCCAGCAGATTTGAGAGAGATACGCAGTATTTT
CASRFERDTQYF
>TRBV18|TRBD1|.|TRBJ1-1
TGTGCCAGCTCACGAGGACAGGGGGCTGATTCTGAAGCTTTCTTT
CASSRGQGADSEAFF
>TRBV6-6|TRBD2|.|TRBJ2-2
TGTGCCAGCAGTCCCACGGGAGCGGGAGGGCGGACCGGGGAGCTGTTTTTT
CASSPTGAGGRTGELFF
>TRBV27|TRBD2|once|TRBJ2-2
TGTGCCAGCAGTTCGGTGACTAGCGGGAGAAACACCGGGGAGCTGTTTTTT
CASSSVTSGRNTGELFF
>TRBV19|.|few|TRBJ2-6
TGTGCCAGTAACTACCGGGACTCCTTATTCTCTGGGGCCAACGTCCTGACTTTC
CASNYRDSLFSGANVLTF
>TRBV5-6|TRBD2|.|TRBJ2-3
TGTGCCAGCAGCTTGGGGTTGTCGAGCGGGAGACCGCAGTATTTT
CASSLGLSSGRPQYF
>TRBV5-1|.|.|TRBJ1-1
TGCGCCAGCAGCCTTAGGACGGGGACTGAAGCTTTCTTT
CASSLRTGTEAFF
>TRBV2|.|.|TRBJ2-7
TGTGCCAGCAGTGCTGAACGGGAGAGCTACGAGCAGTACTTC
CASSAERESYEQYF
>TRBV15|TRBD2|.|TRBJ2-7
TGTGCCACCAGCACGGGACTAGCGGACTACGAGCAGTACTTC
CATSTGLADYEQYF
>TRBV11-1|.|.|TRBJ2-2
TGTGCCAGCAGCTTAGCGGTCAGGGCAGCGAACACCGGGGAGCTGTTTTTT
CASSLAVRAANTGELFF
>TRBV19|.|.|TRBJ2-5
TGTGCCAGTAGTATACGGTACCAAGAGACCCAGTACTTC
CASSIRYQETQYF
>TRBV2|TRBD1|.|TRBJ2-2
TGTGCCAGCAGCCCCGGGACAGTTAACACCGGGGAGCTGTTTTTT
CASSPGTVNTGELFF
>TRBV19|.|once|TRBJ1-4
TGTGCCAGTGGTACAGGACATGGGGAAAAACTGTTTTTT
CASGTGHGEKLFF
>TRBV6-2/TRBV6-3|TRBD1|.|TRBJ2-7
TGTGCCAGCAGCTCCCCCGCAGGGGGATCCTACGAGCAGTACTTC
CASSSPAGGSYEQYF
>TRBV28|TRBD2|.|TRBJ2-3
TGTGCCAGCAGTTTACAGCGGGAGTGGATAGATACGCAGTATTTT
CASSLQREWIDTQYF
>TRBV12-5|TRBD2|.|TRBJ2-1
TGTGCTAGTGGTTTGGTAACGAACGGACTAGCGGTTTACAATGAGCAGTTCTTC
CASGLVTNGLAVYNEQFF
>TRBV5-4|.|.|TRBJ2-7
TGTGCCAGCAGCTATCCTTCGACAGACGCCTACGAGCAGTACTTC
CASSYPSTDAYEQYF
>TRBV29-1|TRBD2|.|TRBJ2-5
TGCAGCGTCTCACGGGGGCTAGCGGGAGGGACGGAGACCCAGTACTTC
CSVSRGLAGGTETQYF
>TRBV5-4|TRBD1|.|TRBJ1-1
TGTGCCAGCAGCTCCCGGGACAGATCGAACACTGAAGCTTTCTTT
CASSSRDRSNTEAFF
>TRBV5-1|.|.|TRBJ2-7
TGCGCCAGCGGCGAAGGGGCAACCTACGAGCAGTACTTC
CASGEGATYEQYF
>TRBV5-5|.|.|TRBJ2-7
TGTGCCAGCAGTTCGGGTAGCGAGCAGTACTTC
CASSSGSEQYF
>TRBV7-2|TRBD2|.|TRBJ2-7
TGTGCCAGCAGCTTAGATACTAGCGGAGTCCGCGAGCAGTACTTC
CASSLDTSGVREQYF
>TRBV27|TRBD1|.|TRBJ1-1
TGTGCCAGCAGTCGATCGACAGGGGGGAGCACTGAAGCTTTCTTT
CASSRSTGGSTEAFF
>TRBV11-2|.|few|TRBJ2-3
TGTGCCAGCAGCTTAGGAGGGTTTAGGGATACGCAGTATTTT
CASSLGGFRDTQYF
>TRBV28|.|once|TRBJ2-2
TGTGCCAGCACCAGGGGAGACGGGAACACCGGGGAGCTGTTTTTT
CASTRGDGNTGELFF
>TRBV2|TRBD2|.|TRBJ2-1
TGTGCCAGCAGCCTCCTATTTAGCGGGAGCTCCTACAATGAGCAGTTCTTC
CASSLLFSGSSYNEQFF
>TRBV7-9|.|.|TRBJ1-2
TGTGCCAGCAGCCCATGGGAGACCTTC
CASSPWETF
>TRBV28|TRBD1|.|TRBJ2-2
TGTGCCAGCAGACCCGGGACAGTGGGCGGGGAGCTGTTTTTT
CASRPGTVGGELFF
>TRBV7-2|TRBD2|.|TRBJ2-2
TGTGCCAGCAGCTCCGGACTAGCGGGAGTGTCCGGGGAGCTGTTTTTT
CASSSGLAGVSGELFF
>TRBV9|.|.|TRBJ2-7
TGTGCCAGCAGCCCCCGCGGAGTCGGGAGCTCCTACGAGCAGTACTTC
CASSPRGVGSSYEQYF